The T cell receptor beta chain described here comes from a study of CXCR3-negative and CXCR3-positive naive CD8 T cells. Regarding the study as a whole: Memory, not naive, CXCR3-negative and CXCR3-positive cells differed in TRBV-TRBJ usage. CXCR3-negative naive cells had less hydrophobic TRB CDR3s than did CXCR3-positive naive cells.

Germline CDR1 and CDR2: SGHNT and YENEEA. The CDR3 covers 13 residues. Carrying UMI labels, the TRB cDNA libraries were prepared through 5' RACE. Each CDR3 protein gets one entry in TCRdb, which reprocessed the 5' RACE reads and gives no DNA. The sample table includes some 6,700 distinct CDR3 sequences. Comments on this clonotype: Its specificity is unknown.

The rearrangement uses TRBV11-3 and TRBJ1-2; TCRdb's D gene call, TRBD1, goes unchecked for lack of DNA. The sample comprised naive CXCR3+ CD8+ T cells from blood. Indicated subset: CD45RO-CCR7+CD27+CD95- naive CD8+ T cells expressing CXCR3 (TNR3+). The clonotype comes from a human donor in good health. Some clones in this sample may be carry-over from other donors' samples. The CDR3: CASSHGTGNGYTF. Variable domain in full (rest from reference TRBV11-3 and TRBJ1-2): EAGVVQSPRYKIIEKKQPVAFWCNPISGHNTLYWYLQNLGQGPELLIRYENEEAVDDSQLPKDRFSAERLKGVDSTLKIQPAELGDSAVYLCASSHGTGNGYTFGSGTRLTVV.